What follows are 26 T cell receptor beta chains derived from one specimen sequenced in a study of T cell responses to AZD1222 COVID-19 vaccine. The repertoire was sequenced with immunoSEQ multiplex PCR; TCRdb's copy has only in-frame clones and lacks some. Of 100,000 to 150,000 clones in the sample, about 90% were seen once. The specimen was peripheral blood, collected on day 0 of MenACWY control vaccination. These TCRs come from an adult in good health.

V and J are TRBV5-1 and TRBJ1-2, with TRBD1 as a possible D gene (5 bases). Trimming removed 8 bases at V and 4 bases at J, with 18 bases between. Germline V gene sequence: CDR1 SGHRS, CDR2 YFSETQ. The CDR3 has 14 residues. The CDR3 DNA reads as TGCGCCAGTCAAAAAACCAGGGTGATCTATGGCTACACCTTC. As protein: CASQKTRVIYGYTF.

The chain carries TRBV7-9 and TRBJ1-1; unclear D gene. Germline CDR1 and CDR2: SEHNR and FQNEAQ (reference sequence). Trimming took off 2 bases at V and 4 bases at J, with 11 bases between the two ends. This CDR3 spans 14 amino acids. Written as DNA, the CDR3 is TGTGCCAGCAGCTTAAGCGCTCGGGGCACTGAAGCTTTCTTT. Encoded protein: CASSLSARGTEAFF.

V gene TRBV10-1 combines with J gene TRBJ1-6; D possibly corresponds to TRBD1 (6 bases). The CDR3 has 16 residues. Germline assignment: CDR1 WNHNN and CDR2 SYGVQD (reference sequence). V was shortened by 5 bases and J by 2 bases, with 13 bases between the two germline ends. CDR3 region: CASSTLDRPYNSPLHF. The CDR3, as DNA: TGCGCCAGCAGTACCCTAGACAGGCCCTATAATTCACCCCTCCACTTT.

The chain uses TRBV7-9 and TRBJ2-3, with TRBD2 as a possible D gene (5 bases). Looked up from germline, CDR1 is SEHNR and CDR2 is FQNEAQ (reference sequence). The CDR3 extends over 16 amino acids. V was shortened by 5 bases and J by 0 bases, with 15 bases between the two germline ends. CDR3 DNA: TGTGCCAGCAGCCCACGGCCGAGCGGAAGCACAGATACGCAGTATTTT. Protein product: CASSPRPSGSTDTQYF.

The chain has TRBV7-9 and TRBJ1-4; 10 positions match TRBD1. Per the germline V gene, CDR1 is SEHNR and CDR2 is FQNEAQ (reference sequence). Trimming cost V 6 bases and J 6 bases; bases outside gene matches: 7. The CDR3 runs 15 residues. As DNA, the CDR3 is TGTGCCAGCAGTACCGGGACAGGGGTCGATGAAAAACTGTTTTTT. Its protein is CASSTGTGVDEKLFF.

The chain employs TRBV6-5 and TRBJ1-4, with D tentatively TRBD1 (6 bases). The CDR3 is made up of 13 amino acids. CDR1 and CDR2 from the germline V gene are MNHEY and SVGAGI. Trimming cost V 6 bases and J 8 bases, with 13 bases left between them. The CDR3 reads CASSPGGVEKLFF. The CDR3 nucleotides read TGTGCCAGCAGCCCCGGGGGCGTCGAAAAACTGTTTTTT.

The chain is built from TRBV28 and TRBJ2-5, with 8 bases that match TRBD2. The CDR3 contains 16 residues. With V trimmed by 3 bases and J by 5 bases, 11 bases remained unmatched. Germline CDR1 MDHEN, CDR2 SYDVKM. The DNA of the CDR3 is TGTGCCAGCAGTTTCGGAGCGGGGGCCCCCCGGGAGACCCAGTACTTC. This sequence encodes CASSFGAGAPRETQYF.

The chain carries TRBV27 and TRBJ1-1, with TRBD1 matching 9 bases. The CDR3 totals 15 residues. Germline trimming cut 4 bases from V and 1 base from J; bases unmatched to any gene: 4. CDR1 is MNHEY, CDR2 SMNVEV, per germline (reference sequence). CDR3: CASSYTTGGNTEAFF. The CDR3 nucleotides read TGTGCCAGCAGTTATACGACAGGGGGGAACACTGAAGCTTTCTTT.

This rearrangement joins TRBV19 to TRBJ1-4; 7 bases map to TRBD1. The trim removed 7 bases at V and 6 bases at J, leaving 11 bases unmatched. CDR1 LNHDA and CDR2 SQIVND come from the germline V gene (reference sequence). CDR3 length equals 15 residues. The CDR3 DNA reads TGTGCCAGTACCCCGGCCAGGGGGTACGATGAAAAACTGTTTTTT. This translates into CASTPARGYDEKLFF. The variable domain in full, with the rest retrieved from reference TRBV19 and TRBJ1-4, is DGGITQSPKYLFRKEGQNVTLSCEQNLNHDAMYWYRQDPGQGLRLIYYSQIVNDFQKGDIAEGYSVSREKKESFPLTVTSAQKNPTAFYLCASTPARGYDEKLFFGSGTQLSVL.

The gene calls are TRBV12-3 or TRBV12-4 and TRBJ2-5, with D possibly called TRBD1 or TRBD2 (7 bases each). Trimming took off 5 bases at V and 5 bases at J, with 12 bases between the two ends. CDR3 length equals 13 residues. The DNA of the CDR3 is TGTGCCAGCAGTGCCCAGGGGGGGGAGACCCAGTACTTC. This translates into CASSAQGGETQYF.

The chain joins TRBV6-6 to TRBJ1-2; D may be TRBD1 (6 bases). Germline V gives CDR1 MNHNY, CDR2 SVGAGI (reference sequence). The CDR3 is made up of 16 amino acids. V shed 0 bases and J shed 0 bases, with 11 bases lying between them. CDR3 nucleotides: TGTGCCAGCAGTTACTCCGGACAGACTACTAACTATGGCTACACCTTC. Its translation: CASSYSGQTTNYGYTF.

A few counts support this clone. V usage is TRBV7-9 and J usage is TRBJ2-3; D is perhaps TRBD1 (6 bases). The germline CDR1 and CDR2 sequences are SEHNR and FQNEAQ (reference sequence). The CDR3 length is 11 residues. V was clipped by 9 bases and J by 4 bases, with 8 bases between them. CDR3 protein: CASQGPDTQYF. The CDR3 nucleotides read TGTGCCAGTCAGGGGCCAGATACGCAGTATTTT.

This chain uses TRBV6-2 or TRBV6-3 with TRBJ1-2; D is ambiguous. V lost 4 bases and J 7 bases, leaving 7 bases between the germline ends. Germline V gives CDR1 MNHEY, CDR2 SVGEGT. This CDR3 region has 11 residues. The CDR3: CASSWRTGYTF. The CDR3 nucleotides are TGTGCCAGCAGTTGGAGGACTGGCTACACCTTC.

CDR3 in DNA: TGTGCCAGCAGCACCGGGACTAGCCCCTACGAGCAGTACTTC. Its protein product is CASSTGTSPYEQYF. The rearrangement links TRBV13 to TRBJ2-7; 9 bases are shared with TRBD2. The germline gives CDR1 PRHDT, CDR2 FYEKMQ (reference sequence). The CDR3 is 14 residues long. The J segment lost 2 bases and the V segment lost 5 bases, leaving 4 bases of the junction unmatched.

The CDR3 nucleotides are TGTGCCAGCAGCCCTCCGGGACTACCAAAAGAGACCCAGTACTTC. Translated, it gives CASSPPGLPKETQYF. The chain links TRBV2 to TRBJ2-5; 7 bases match TRBD2. The length of the CDR3 is 15 residues. Germline V lookup: CDR1 SNHLY, CDR2 FYNNEI. The junction had 10 bases not matched to a gene; V was cut back by 6 bases and J by 3 bases.

This chain links TRBV30 with TRBJ1-2; D unresolved. The CDR3 runs 12 residues. V gave up 3 bases and J gave up 0 bases, with 5 bases separating them. CDR1 GTSNPN and CDR2 SVGIG come from the germline V gene (reference sequence). Here the CDR3 DNA reads TGTGCCTGGAGCTTAGCTAACTATGGCTACACCTTC. It is translated as CAWSLANYGYTF.

The rearrangement joins TRBV7-2 to TRBJ2-4; no clear D. The CDR3 extends over 16 amino acids. Germline CDR1 reads SGHTA; CDR2 reads FQGNSA. V shed 1 base and J shed 2 bases, with 12 bases lying between them. Written as DNA, the CDR3 is TGTGCCAGCAGCTTAGGGTCAAAGATTACCAAAAACATTCAGTACTTC. It yields the protein CASSLGSKITKNIQYF.

The chain recombines TRBV7-2 with TRBJ2-7; a possible D gene is TRBD2 (7 bases). The ends were cut back, 0 bases at V and 7 bases at J, with 13 bases in the middle. CDR3 length: 14 amino acids. Germline assignment: CDR1 SGHTA and CDR2 FQGNSA. This CDR3 reads CASSLAPGEGEQYF. The CDR3 DNA is TGTGCCAGCAGCTTAGCTCCAGGGGAGGGAGAGCAGTACTTC.

This rearrangement joins TRBV4-1 to TRBJ1-2; D possibly corresponds to TRBD1 (6 bases). This CDR3 is built from 17 residues. The germline gives CDR1 MGHRA, CDR2 YSYEKL. V lost 3 bases and J lost 6, with 23 bases in between. This CDR3 is CASSQITTTGFHHGYTF. The CDR3 nucleotides are TGCGCCAGCAGCCAGATAACGACAACAGGGTTTCACCATGGCTACACCTTC.

The chain employs TRBV27 and TRBJ2-7; TRBD2 matches 13 bases. J was trimmed by 7 bases and V by 6 bases; bases with no gene match: 6. CDR3 length: 14 residues. The germline V gene has CDR1 MNHEY and CDR2 SMNVEV (reference sequence). This chain's CDR3 is CASSSGLAGEEQYF. The CDR3 nucleotides are TGTGCCAGCAGCTCCGGACTAGCGGGGGAAGAGCAGTACTTC.

The V call is TRBV7-6, the J call TRBJ2-7, with unresolved D. The CDR3 covers 14 residues. Germline loops: CDR1 SGHVS, CDR2 FNYEAQ. The germline V and J ends were trimmed by 5 bases and 0 bases, with 11 bases remaining between them. In nucleotides, the CDR3 is TGTGCCAGCAGCGCATGGGGTAACTCCTACGAGCAGTACTTC. It is translated as CASSAWGNSYEQYF.

The V and J genes are TRBV10-2 and TRBJ2-1; D is unclear. The CDR3 extends over 11 amino acids. The germline V and J ends were trimmed by 1 base and 9 bases, with 4 bases remaining between them. The V gene's germline CDR1 is WSHSY and CDR2 SAAADI. This chain's CDR3 is CASSELIEQFF. The CDR3 DNA sequence: TGCGCCAGCAGTGAGTTAATTGAGCAGTTCTTC.

The sample holds a few counts of this clone. This rearrangement joins TRBV9 to TRBJ1-6; perhaps TRBD1 as D (5 bases). V lost 0 bases and J 9 bases, leaving 10 bases between the germline ends. The germline CDR1 and CDR2 sequences are SGDLS and YYNGEE. This CDR3 contains 14 residues. CDR3 bases: TGTGCCAGCAGCGTAGCTGAGGGGAGTTCACCCCTCCACTTT. As protein: CASSVAEGSSPLHF.

This chain connects TRBV11-2 to TRBJ1-5, with 8 bases identical to TRBD1. Germline values: CDR1 SGHAT, CDR2 FQNNGV. V trimming: 5 bases; J trimming: 5 bases; junction bases outside the gene matches: 2. The CDR3 loop spans 13 amino acids. This CDR3 reads CASSRTGYQPQHF. CDR3 in DNA: TGTGCCAGCAGCCGGACAGGGTATCAGCCCCAGCATTTT.

This chain links TRBV6-5 with TRBJ1-2; 7 bases line up with TRBD1. The germline CDR1 and CDR2 sequences are MNHEY and SVGAGI. The CDR3 is 16 amino acids. Trimming took 2 bases from V and 1 from J; bases not matched to a gene: 7. The CDR3 DNA sequence: TGTGCCAGCAGTTACGCGGGGACAGCCGGTAACTATGGCTACACCTTC. It encodes CASSYAGTAGNYGYTF.

The chain employs TRBV5-1 and TRBJ2-2; TRBD2 agrees at 11 bases. The CDR3 loop spans 17 amino acids. J lost 0 bases, V lost 5 bases, and 6 bases had no gene match. Germline lookup yields CDR1 SGHRS and CDR2 YFSETQ. The CDR3 is CASRRTSGRANTGELFF. The CDR3 nucleotides read TGCGCCAGCAGAAGAACTAGCGGGAGAGCGAACACCGGGGAGCTGTTTTTT. Drawing the rest from reference TRBV5-1 and TRBJ2-2, the complete variable domain is KAGVTQTPRYLIKTRGQQVTLSCSPISGHRSVSWYQQTPGQGLQFLFEYFSETQRNKGNFPGRFSGRQFSNSRSEMNVSTLELGDSALYLCASRRTSGRANTGELFFGEGSRLTVL.